The 13 T cell receptor beta chains reported below all come from one sample, sequenced in a study of OX40 agonist ivuxolimab in advanced cancers. Profiling relied on immunoSEQ multiplex PCR, and the TCRdb table lists in-frame clones only, not all of them. Of tens of thousands of clones listed, roughly 85% are singletons. The sequences come from CD4+ or CD8+ T cells sorted from blood, collected in a trial of the OX40 agonist ivuxolimab. Source of these receptors: an adult with an advanced solid tumor such as melanoma, head and neck, liver or kidney cancer.

This sequence joins TRBV11-2 and TRBJ2-3; 7 positions match TRBD1. This CDR3 is 13 amino acids long. J lost 5 bases, V lost 3 bases, and 2 bases had no gene match. The germline gives CDR1 SGHAT, CDR2 FQNNGV. CDR3: CASSFYRGDTQYF. CDR3 nucleotides: TGTGCCAGCAGCTTCTACAGGGGAGATACGCAGTATTTT.

The gene calls are TRBV13 and TRBJ1-3; perhaps TRBD1 as D (6 bases). Germline V gene data show CDR1 as PRHDT and CDR2 as FYEKMQ (reference sequence). The V end was cut by 5 bases, the J end by 0 bases, with 11 bases between. This CDR3 has 15 residues. CDR3 sequence reads: CASSNGDTSGNTIYF. For the CDR3, the DNA is TGTGCCAGCAGCAACGGGGACACCTCTGGAAACACCATATATTTT. Full variable domain (remainder filled in from reference TRBV13 and TRBJ1-3): AAGVIQSPRHLIKEKRETATLKCYPIPRHDTVYWYQQGPGQDPQFLISFYEKMQSDKGSIPDRFSAQQFSDYHSELNMSSLELGDSALYFCASSNGDTSGNTIYFGEGSWLTVV.

V gene TRBV19 combines with J gene TRBJ2-1; TRBD2 agrees at 9 bases. V gave up 7 bases and J gave up 2 bases; unmatched junction bases: 18. The germline V gene has CDR1 LNHDA and CDR2 SQIVND (reference sequence). The CDR3 has 19 residues. CDR3 sequence: CASIPNSPSGRLTYNEQFF. CDR3 nucleotides: TGTGCCAGTATTCCCAACAGCCCGAGCGGGAGGCTCACCTACAATGAGCAGTTCTTC.

J is TRBJ1-3 and V is TRBV6-5; tentative D call: TRBD1 (5 bases). The CDR3 consists of 15 residues. V was pared by 6 bases and J by 3 bases, with 15 bases between. CDR1 is MNHEY and CDR2 is SVGAGI in the germline V gene. In DNA, the CDR3 is TGTGCCAGCAGGCCCCAAGGGGTCTTTGGAAACACCATATATTTT. It encodes CASRPQGVFGNTIYF.

V is TRBV12-5 and J is TRBJ2-5; a possible D gene is TRBD2 (6 bases). With the DNA end fitting TRBJ2-7 better, the J assignment may be wrong. The germline V gene encodes CDR1 LGHNT and CDR2 FRNRAP. The CDR3 has 14 amino acids. The CDR3 DNA reads as TGTGCTAGTGGTTTGGTTGTGGGACTCCACGAGCAGTACTTC. Translation: CASGLVVGLHEQYF.

The V call is TRBV18, the J call TRBJ1-2; perhaps TRBD1 as D (5 bases). Germline CDR1 is KGHSH and CDR2 is LQKENI. The V and J ends lost 3 bases and 4 bases respectively, with 15 bases between them. The CDR3 is made up of 15 amino acids. CDR3 in amino acids: CASSPRDSLGYGYTF. The CDR3 coding sequence is TGTGCCAGCTCACCCAGGGATTCTCTTGGCTATGGCTACACCTTC. The full variable domain, its missing parts supplied by reference TRBV18 and TRBJ1-2, is NAGVMQNPRHLVRRRGQEARLRCSPMKGHSHVYWYRQLPEEGLKFMVYLQKENIIDESGMPKERFSAEFPKEGPSILRIQQVVRGDSAAYFCASSPRDSLGYGYTFGSGTRLTVV.

In its sample, this clone was seen once. This chain uses TRBV7-6 with TRBJ2-5; maybe TRBD1 (5 bases). TRBJ2-7 explains the end of the DNA better; the J call may be wrong. There are 15 residues in the CDR3. In germline, CDR1 is SGHVS, CDR2 FNYEAQ. CDR3 sequence: CASSLVGAGSYEQYF. Here the CDR3 DNA reads TGTGCCAGCAGCTTAGTTGGGGCAGGCTCCTACGAGCAGTACTTC.

J is TRBJ2-5 and V is TRBV19; D is uncertain. Germline CDR1 and CDR2: LNHDA and SQIVND (reference sequence). This CDR3 comprises 13 residues. Trimming shortened V by 2 bases and J by 5 bases, and 9 bases separated the two germline ends. The CDR3 bases are TGTGCCAGTAGTATACAGGATGGGGAGACCCAGTACTTC. It is translated as CASSIQDGETQYF.

The CDR3 DNA reads as TGCAGCGTTGCCAGCGGGGGTTATTACAATGAGCAGTTCTTC. Its translation is CSVASGGYYNEQFF. This chain joins TRBV29-1 and TRBJ2-1; 8 nucleotides line up with TRBD2. V shed 4 bases and J 4 bases; nucleotides not matched to a gene: 6. The germline V gene encodes CDR1 SQVTM and CDR2 ANQGSEA. This CDR3 spans 14 amino acids.

The chain combines TRBV6-6 with TRBJ2-7; D is unclear. The CDR3 loop spans 14 amino acids. The V gene lost 7 bases and the J gene lost 1 base, with 14 bases spanning the gap. Looked up from germline, CDR1 is MNHNY and CDR2 is SVGAGI (reference sequence). As DNA, the CDR3 is TGTGCCAGCAACCCCGTAGCAGCTTCCTACGAGCAGTACTTC. Translation gives CASNPVAASYEQYF.

The rearrangement joins TRBV2 to TRBJ1-1; maybe TRBD1 (6 bases). Trimming stripped 6 bases from V and 6 bases from J, with 11 bases between. CDR3 length: 12 residues. Germline V gives CDR1 SNHLY, CDR2 FYNNEI. CDR3 DNA sequence: TGTGCCAGCAGGTGGGGGGCTCCTGAAGCTTTCTTT. Translated, it gives CASRWGAPEAFF.

The V gene is TRBV27, the J gene TRBJ2-2, with a weak D call TRBD1 (5 bases). Trimming removed 4 bases from V and 3 bases from J, with 6 bases in between. The CDR3 has 13 residues. Germline V gene sequence: CDR1 MNHEY, CDR2 SMNVEV (reference sequence). CDR3 sequence (DNA): TGTGCCAGCAGTTCCAGGGACACCGGGGAGCTGTTTTTT. Translated, it gives CASSSRDTGELFF.

Here the CDR3 reads CASSQPSSTDTQYF. In DNA, the CDR3 is TGTGCCAGCAGCCAACCGTCTAGCACAGATACGCAGTATTTT. This chain joins TRBV5-4 and TRBJ2-3; the D is unclear. Germline V gene sequence: CDR1 SGHNT, CDR2 YYREEE (reference sequence). The CDR3 extends over 14 amino acids. V was clipped by 4 bases and J by 0 bases, with 9 bases between them. The whole variable domain, filled in from reference TRBV5-4 and TRBJ2-3, reads ETGVTQSPTHLIKTRGQQVTLRCSSQSGHNTVSWYQQALGQGPQFIFQYYREEENGRGNFPPRFSGLQFPNYSSELNVNALELDDSALYLCASSQPSSTDTQYFGPGTRLTVL.